Listed below are T cell receptor beta chains from one sample, sequenced in a study of blood T cell repertoires in COVID-19. TCRdb's table, derived via immunoSEQ multiplex PCR, lists solely in-frame clones and lacks some. The repertoire includes 250,000 to 300,000 clones, approximately 90% of them detected once, and 2.2% sits in the top ten. The sequenced sample was peripheral blood. These receptors all come from a woman in her 50s who had recovered from COVID-19. Both conserved end residues are part of each CDR3.

j_gene: TRBJ2-7; v_gene: TRBV7-6; CDR3aa: CASSGLAGAPSYEQYF
j_gene: TRBJ1-5; v_gene: TRBV28; CDR3aa: CASSPQLVSNQPQHF
j_gene: TRBJ2-3; v_gene: TRBV15; CDR3aa: CATSREPTGGTDTQYF
j_gene: TRBJ1-1; v_gene: TRBV5-1; CDR3aa: CASSLPGQEMAFF
j_gene: TRBJ1-2; v_gene: TRBV2; CDR3aa: CASSAVNYGYTF
j_gene: TRBJ2-1; v_gene: TRBV7-3; CDR3aa: CASSSAGGRTNEQFF
j_gene: TRBJ1-3; v_gene: TRBV5-5; CDR3aa: CASSLSYSGNTIYF
j_gene: TRBJ1-2; v_gene: TRBV6-5; CDR3aa: CASSLDRDGYTF
j_gene: TRBJ1-1; v_gene: TRBV5-4; CDR3aa: CASSFGQMNTEAFF
j_gene: TRBJ2-3; v_gene: TRBV5-4; CDR3aa: CASSGGLAGSTDTQYF
j_gene: TRBJ1-5; v_gene: TRBV19; CDR3aa: CASSIDPLSGSVDQPQHF
j_gene: TRBJ2-3; v_gene: TRBV9; CDR3aa: CASRKGQGGTDTQYF
j_gene: TRBJ2-1; v_gene: TRBV11-2; CDR3aa: CASSPSSGSVYNEQFF
j_gene: TRBJ1-1; v_gene: TRBV5-4; CDR3aa: CASSLVVDTEAFF
j_gene: TRBJ2-1; v_gene: TRBV27; CDR3aa: CASSSSHPSYNEQFF